The sequence of this T cell receptor beta chain was determined in a study of patients and donors after allogeneic stem cell transplantation. The CDR3 is 15 residues long. The germline CDR1 and CDR2 sequences are SGHRS and YFSETQ. The ends were cut back, 1 base at V and 4 bases at J, with 14 bases in the middle. This clonotype was detected ten times or more. TCRdb processed the RT-PCR reads anew with MiXCR; each CDR3 protein has one entry. The table includes fewer than 25,000 distinct CDR3 sequences, 4.5% to 6% detected once. The V call is TRBV5-1, the J call TRBJ1-2; TRBD1 is a possible D gene (5 bases). This clonotype was sampled from a human donor who was either an allogeneic HSCT recipient or a stem cell or donor lymphocyte infusion donor (not recorded which). It is not recorded whose cells these are; they may come from a transplant donor. The sample consisted of blood, either unsorted or a sorted T cell fraction (not recorded which). The CDR3 sequence: CASSLYVGRGYGYTF. The CDR3 bases are TGCGCCAGCAGCTTGTATGTGGGGCGCGGCTATGGCTACACCTTC.